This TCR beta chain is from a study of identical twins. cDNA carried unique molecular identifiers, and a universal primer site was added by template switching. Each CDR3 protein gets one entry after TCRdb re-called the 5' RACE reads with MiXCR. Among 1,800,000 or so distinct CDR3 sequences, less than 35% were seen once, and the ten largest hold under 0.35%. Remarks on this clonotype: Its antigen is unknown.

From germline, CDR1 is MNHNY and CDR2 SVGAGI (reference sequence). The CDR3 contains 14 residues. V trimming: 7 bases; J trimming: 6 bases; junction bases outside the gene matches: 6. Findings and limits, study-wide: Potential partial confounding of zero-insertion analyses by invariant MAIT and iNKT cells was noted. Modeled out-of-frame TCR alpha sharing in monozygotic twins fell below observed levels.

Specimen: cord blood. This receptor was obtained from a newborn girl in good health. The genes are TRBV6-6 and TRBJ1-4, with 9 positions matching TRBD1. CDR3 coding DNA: TGTGCCAGCACCCTCGGGACAGGGCATGAAAAACTGTTTTTT. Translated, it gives CASTLGTGHEKLFF.